This T cell receptor (beta chain) emerged from a study of T-cell reconstitution after alpha-beta-depleted transplantation in children. Study-level findings and limits: Reports say that about two months after transplant, the alpha-beta T cells came out of several hundred graft clones that had expanded.

Unique molecular identifiers were used in preparing the TCRbeta library. Via MiXCR, TCRdb re-called the PCR reads, giving one row per CDR3 protein. The sample includes about 260,000 distinct CDR3 sequences, roughly 7.7% of them seen just once. The table lists this clonotype with many counts. Its matching antigen is unknown. Germline loops: CDR1 SGHVS, CDR2 FQNEAQ. This CDR3 is built from 15 residues. J gave up 4 bases and V 5 bases, and 8 bases lay outside the gene matches. This receptor was obtained from a male patient younger than 18 who had a stem cell transplant for acute lymphoblastic leukemia, so the T cells may come from the graft donor. The sample in question was PBMCs, mostly from graft donor cells, obtained 180 days after TCRalphabeta/CD19-depleted stem cell transplant. The rearrangement joins TRBV7-8 to TRBJ1-2; 9 bases fit TRBD1. The CDR3 reads CASSQGGQGPYGYTF. The CDR3 nucleotides are TGTGCCAGCAGCCAAGGGGGACAGGGTCCCTATGGCTACACCTTC.